The T cell receptor (beta chain) described here comes from a study of regulatory T cells in long-lasting Graves disease. This clonotype was counted at least ten times. Through Arm-PCR of CDR3 regions and iRepertoire HTBI primers, TCR beta libraries were built. TCRdb reanalysed the multiplex PCR reads using MiXCR and keeps one entry per CDR3 protein. The sample carries about 430,000 distinct CDR3 sequences, about 15% recorded once. This CDR3 contains 12 residues. Per the germline V gene, CDR1 is SGHRS and CDR2 is YFSETQ. Between the trimmed V and J ends, which lost 6 bases and 0 bases, there was a span of 5 bases. Stated time point: newly diagnosed GD, antithyroid drugs for less than 3 months. Preparation of the TCR library used RNA extracted from PBMCs. The peripheral blood volume drawn was about 10 milliliters, and it was collected into EDTA tubes. These data were likewise used in another study, on T cells in Graves' hyperthyroidism and ophthalmopathy.

The starting material was peripheral blood mononuclear cells (PBMCs), obtained at new diagnosis, from a patient treated with antithyroid drugs. This TCR came from a woman aged 40-49 years with Graves disease. The chain carries TRBV5-1 and TRBJ2-3, with D hard to call. CDR3 loop: CASTGSTDTQYF. CDR3 coding DNA: TGCGCCAGCACCGGGAGCACAGATACGCAGTATTTT.